Following are 22 T cell receptor beta chains from one sample sequenced in a study of cytomegalovirus exposure and HLA in healthy donors. Repertoires were generated with immunoSEQ multiplex PCR, while TCRdb's copy carries only in-frame clones and drops some. Of tens of thousands of clones detected, just under 95% appear once; the ten largest clones hold about 4.4%. Sequencing input: PBMCs. The receptors were gathered from a man aged 18 to 29 in good health and CMV-seropositive.

A single count supports this clone. The chain couples TRBV7-6 to TRBJ2-3, with no clear D. This CDR3 is 13 amino acids long. The ends were cut back, 4 bases at V and 4 bases at J, with 9 bases in the middle. CDR1 and CDR2 (germline): SGHVS, FNYEAQ. As DNA, the CDR3 is TGTGCCAGCAGCTATTATGGAGCAGATACGCAGTATTTT. Its protein is CASSYYGADTQYF.

CDR3 coding DNA: TGCGCCAGCAGCAGGGACAGTGCAACTAATGAAAAACTGTTTTTT. Amino acid sequence: CASSRDSATNEKLFF. V and J are TRBV5-1 and TRBJ1-4; TRBD1 matches 7 bases. This CDR3 region has 15 residues. The ends lost 4 bases at V and 0 bases at J; junction bases unmatched: 3. Germline V gives CDR1 SGHRS, CDR2 YFSETQ.

J is TRBJ2-7 and V is TRBV5-1; 7 bases are a match to TRBD2. Germline V lookup: CDR1 SGHRS, CDR2 YFSETQ. J gave up 6 bases and V 4 bases, and 7 bases lay outside the gene matches. CDR3 length: 13 amino acids. The CDR3 DNA reads as TGCGCCAGCAGCACCGCGGGGGAAGGCGAGCAGTACTTC. Translation gives CASSTAGEGEQYF.

The rearrangement joins TRBV7-2 to TRBJ2-3; 8 bases are a match to TRBD2. V was clipped by 2 bases and J by 2 bases; unmatched bases: 6. The CDR3 has 16 amino acids. Germline V lookup: CDR1 SGHTA, CDR2 FQGNSA. The CDR3 coding sequence is TGTGCCAGCAGCTTATGGAGCGGGGGAGCCACAGATACGCAGTATTTT. It translates to CASSLWSGGATDTQYF.

This chain connects TRBV10-2 to TRBJ2-1, with 12 bases aligning to TRBD1. The CDR3 is 15 amino acids. Germline loops: CDR1 WSHSY, CDR2 SAAADI. The junction had 5 bases not matched to a gene; V was cut back by 3 bases and J by 8 bases. The chain's CDR3 is CASSDPGQGAYEQFF. CDR3 in DNA: TGCGCCAGCAGTGACCCGGGACAGGGGGCCTATGAGCAGTTCTTC.

The genes are TRBV25-1 and TRBJ2-7; 9 bases match TRBD1. The V gene end was trimmed by 1 base and the J gene end by 1 base; junction bases not matched to a gene: 5. The germline V gene has CDR1 MGHDK and CDR2 SYGVNS. CDR3 size: 16 residues. The CDR3 sequence: CASSECDRGWSYEQYF. The CDR3 bases are TGTGCCAGCAGTGAATGTGACAGGGGGTGGTCCTACGAGCAGTACTTC.

This clone was recorded only once. The J gene is TRBJ2-1, the V gene TRBV11-2; TRBD1 matches at 8 bases. The CDR3 spans 15 residues. With 7 bases clipped from V and 7 bases from J, the junction kept 12 bases outside the gene matches. Germline V CDR1 and CDR2: SGHAT, FQNNGV. CDR3 region: CASNPGQGVINEQFF. Written as DNA, the CDR3 is TGTGCCAGCAACCCTGGACAGGGAGTCATAAATGAGCAGTTCTTC.

J is TRBJ1-2 and V is TRBV27; D uncertain. The CDR3 spans 13 residues. CDR1 MNHEY and CDR2 SMNVEV come from the germline V gene (reference sequence). Trimming took 0 bases from V and 7 from J, leaving 9 bases between them. CDR3 DNA: TGTGCCAGCAGTTTATCGGAGAAAAGTGGCTACACCTTC. It is translated as CASSLSEKSGYTF.

The rearrangement joins TRBV14 to TRBJ2-1; maybe TRBD2 (6 bases). The CDR3 sequence is 15 residues long. V was pared by 4 bases and J by 0 bases, with 10 bases between. The germline gives CDR1 SGHDN, CDR2 FVKESK. DNA for the CDR3: TGTGCCAGCAGCCGGTCGCGGGGCTCCTACAATGAGCAGTTCTTC. Its protein is CASSRSRGSYNEQFF.

The chain links TRBV28 to TRBJ2-1, with D possibly being TRBD2 (6 bases). V was pared by 2 bases and J by 2 bases, with 10 bases between. Germline V gene data show CDR1 as MDHEN and CDR2 as SYDVKM. The length of the CDR3 is 15 residues. CDR3 residues: CASSLRGIPYNEQFF. For the CDR3, the DNA is TGTGCCAGCAGTTTACGGGGGATCCCCTACAATGAGCAGTTCTTC. The full variable domain, its missing parts supplied by reference TRBV28 and TRBJ2-1, is DVKVTQSSRYLVKRTGEKVFLECVQDMDHENMFWYRQDPGLGLRLIYFSYDVKMKEKGDIPEGYSVSREKKERFSLILESASTNQTSMYLCASSLRGIPYNEQFFGPGTRLTVL.

The chain links TRBV28 to TRBJ1-1; a weak D match, TRBD1 (5 bases). Looked up from germline, CDR1 is MDHEN and CDR2 is SYDVKM. The CDR3 extends over 14 amino acids. V lost 4 bases to trimming and J lost 6 bases, with 15 bases between them. Written as DNA, the CDR3 is TGTGCCAGCAGTTGGGGCAACCCGGGGGCTGAAGCTTTCTTT. Translated, it gives CASSWGNPGAEAFF.

V gene TRBV30 combines with J gene TRBJ2-3, with D tentatively TRBD2 (5 bases). V gave up 2 bases and J gave up 2 bases, with 14 bases separating them. This CDR3 spans 15 amino acids. Germline CDR1 reads GTSNPN; CDR2 reads SVGIG (reference sequence). CDR3 nucleotides: TGTGCCTGGAGTTTATCGGGAAGCCACACAGATACGCAGTATTTT. Protein sequence: CAWSLSGSHTDTQYF.

The chain employs TRBV18 and TRBJ1-5; D unresolved. Germline lookup yields CDR1 KGHSH and CDR2 LQKENI. Trimming removed 5 bases at V and 7 bases at J, with 15 bases between. The CDR3 totals 14 residues. This CDR3 is CASSLQVIGQPQHF. The CDR3 region has the DNA TGTGCCAGCTCATTGCAGGTAATCGGCCAGCCCCAGCATTTT.

This chain links TRBV6-5 with TRBJ2-7; 9 nucleotides agree with TRBD1. CDR3 length: 14 amino acids. The trim removed 7 bases at V and 0 bases at J, leaving 4 bases unmatched. Germline CDR1 and CDR2: MNHEY and SVGAGI. The CDR3 region has the DNA TGTGCCAGCAAAGACAGGGGGAGCTCCTACGAGCAGTACTTC. This gives the protein CASKDRGSSYEQYF.

The chain carries TRBV18 and TRBJ1-1; TRBD1 matches 10 bases. The CDR3 extends over 14 amino acids. Trimming took 6 bases from V and 11 from J; bases not matched to a gene: 12. Germline V gene lookup returns CDR1 KGHSH and CDR2 LQKENI. For the CDR3, the DNA is TGTGCCAGCTCCAAGGTGACAGGGGGCGATTCGGCTTTCTTT. This sequence encodes CASSKVTGGDSAFF.

The CDR3 is CASSLGGGVSYTF. In nucleotides, the CDR3 is TGTGCCAGCAGCTTAGGAGGAGGGGTGAGCTACACCTTC. V usage is TRBV7-2 and J usage is TRBJ1-2, with a possible D match to TRBD1 (5 bases). V lost 1 base to trimming and J lost 9 bases, with 12 bases between them. The CDR3 length is 13 residues. The germline V gene has CDR1 SGHTA and CDR2 FQGNSA.

The gene calls are TRBV28 and TRBJ2-1, with 7 bases lining up with TRBD2. The CDR3 spans 15 residues. V lost 5 bases to trimming and J lost 8 bases; unmatched junction nucleotides: 12. CDR1 and CDR2 from the germline V gene are MDHEN and SYDVKM. CDR3: CASSLHQMGGDEQFF. The CDR3, as DNA: TGTGCCAGCAGTCTACATCAGATGGGGGGGGATGAGCAGTTCTTC.

This clone was recorded only once. V usage is TRBV13 and J usage is TRBJ1-4; TRBD1 aligns across 8 bases. The junction had 7 bases not matched to a gene; V was cut back by 3 bases and J by 10 bases. Germline V lookup: CDR1 PRHDT, CDR2 FYEKMQ (reference sequence). The CDR3 extends over 14 amino acids. The CDR3 sequence: CASSFQEQGGKLFF. CDR3 DNA sequence: TGTGCCAGCAGCTTCCAAGAACAGGGGGGAAAACTGTTTTTT.

The CDR3 nucleotides are TGTGCCAGCAGGTTAGCGGGAGAGCAGAACAATGAGCAGTTCTTC. The encoded protein is CASRLAGEQNNEQFF. The chain employs TRBV28 and TRBJ2-1; 9 bases match TRBD2. Germline CDR1 MDHEN, CDR2 SYDVKM. V shed 6 bases and J 5 bases; nucleotides not matched to a gene: 8. The CDR3 spans 15 residues. The full variable domain, completed using reference TRBV28 and TRBJ2-1, is DVKVTQSSRYLVKRTGEKVFLECVQDMDHENMFWYRQDPGLGLRLIYFSYDVKMKEKGDIPEGYSVSREKKERFSLILESASTNQTSMYLCASRLAGEQNNEQFFGPGTRLTVL.

This rearrangement joins TRBV7-9 to TRBJ1-2, with D perhaps matching TRBD1 (6 bases). There are 14 residues in the CDR3. The V and J ends lost 3 bases and 4 bases respectively, with 12 bases between them. Germline V gene lookup returns CDR1 SEHNR and CDR2 FQNEAQ (reference sequence). The CDR3 is CASSLQRTAYGYTF. The DNA of the CDR3 is TGTGCCAGCAGCTTGCAGCGGACAGCCTATGGCTACACCTTC.

V gene TRBV9 combines with J gene TRBJ2-6; possible D gene TRBD1, 6 bases. Trimming shortened V by 3 bases and J by 1 base, and 11 bases separated the two germline ends. This CDR3 has 16 residues. Germline CDR1 is SGDLS and CDR2 is YYNGEE. In DNA form, the CDR3 reads TGTGCCAGCAGCGGGGGGCAGGGATCTGGGGCCAACGTCCTGACTTTC. It specifies CASSGGQGSGANVLTF. The whole variable domain, filled in from reference TRBV9 and TRBJ2-6, reads DSGVTQTPKHLITATGQRVTLRCSPRSGDLSVYWYQQSLDQGLQFLIQYYNGEERAKGNILERFSAQQFPDLHSELNLSSLELGDSALYFCASSGGQGSGANVLTFGAGSRLTVL.

The chain is built from TRBV4-1 and TRBJ2-7, with D uncertain. The germline V and J ends were trimmed by 1 base and 2 bases, with 9 bases remaining between them. Germline V gene sequence: CDR1 MGHRA, CDR2 YSYEKL. The CDR3 has 14 residues. The CDR3 region has the DNA TGCGCCAGCAGCCAAGCTAGTGGAGCCTACGAGCAGTACTTC. As protein: CASSQASGAYEQYF.